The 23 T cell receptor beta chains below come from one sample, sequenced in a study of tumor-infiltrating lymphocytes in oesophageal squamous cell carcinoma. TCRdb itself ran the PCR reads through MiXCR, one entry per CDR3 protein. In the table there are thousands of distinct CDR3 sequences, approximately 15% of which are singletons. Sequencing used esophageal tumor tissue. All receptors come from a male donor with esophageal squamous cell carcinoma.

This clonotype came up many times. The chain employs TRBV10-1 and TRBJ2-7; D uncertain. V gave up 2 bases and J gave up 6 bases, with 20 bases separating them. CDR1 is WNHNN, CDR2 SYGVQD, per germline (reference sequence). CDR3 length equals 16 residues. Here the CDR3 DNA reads TGCGCCAGCAGTGAGCCCGTGGGGTCGGGCAACTCCGAGCAGTACTTC. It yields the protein CASSEPVGSGNSEQYF.

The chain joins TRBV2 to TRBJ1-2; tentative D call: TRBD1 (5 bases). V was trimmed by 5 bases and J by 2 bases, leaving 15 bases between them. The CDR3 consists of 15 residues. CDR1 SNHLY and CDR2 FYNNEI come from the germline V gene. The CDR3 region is CASSPPGRSNYGYTF. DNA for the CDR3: TGTGCCAGCAGTCCACCGGGACGGTCAAACTATGGCTACACCTTC.

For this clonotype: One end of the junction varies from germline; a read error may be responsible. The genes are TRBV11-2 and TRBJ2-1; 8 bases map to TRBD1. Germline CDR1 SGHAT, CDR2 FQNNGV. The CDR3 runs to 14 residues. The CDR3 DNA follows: TGTGCCAGCAGCGCTGGACAGGGCTCCTACGAGCAGTTATTC. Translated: CASSAGQGSYEQLF.

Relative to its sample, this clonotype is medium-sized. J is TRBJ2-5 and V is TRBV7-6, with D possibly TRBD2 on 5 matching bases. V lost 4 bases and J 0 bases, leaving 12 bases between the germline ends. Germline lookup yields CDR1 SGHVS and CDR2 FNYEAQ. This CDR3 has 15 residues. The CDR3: CASSWVKDYQETQYF. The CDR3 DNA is TGTGCCAGCAGCTGGGTTAAGGACTACCAAGAGACCCAGTACTTC. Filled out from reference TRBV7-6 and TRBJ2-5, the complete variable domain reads GAGVSQSPRYKVTKRGQDVALRCDPISGHVSLYWYRQALGQGPEFLTYFNYEAQQDKSGLPNDRFSAERPEGSISTLTIQRTEQRDSAMYRCASSWVKDYQETQYFGPGTRLLVL.

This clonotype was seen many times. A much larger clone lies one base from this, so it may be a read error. CDR3 region: CASSAIDKSNEQYF. In nucleotides, the CDR3 is TGTGCCAGCAGCGCTATCGATAAAAGCAATGAGCAGTACTTC. J is TRBJ2-7 and V is TRBV11-3; D not resolved. Germline V gene data show CDR1 as SGHNT and CDR2 as YENEEA. The V gene lost 5 bases and the J gene lost 7 bases, with 18 bases spanning the gap. The CDR3 spans 14 residues.

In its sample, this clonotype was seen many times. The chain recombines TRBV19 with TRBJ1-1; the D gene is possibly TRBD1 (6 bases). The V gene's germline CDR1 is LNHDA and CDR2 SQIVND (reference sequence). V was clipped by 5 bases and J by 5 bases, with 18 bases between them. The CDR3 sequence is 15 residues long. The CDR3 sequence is CASSDLRGGLTEAFF. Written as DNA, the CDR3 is TGTGCCAGTAGTGACCTCAGGGGAGGATTGACTGAAGCTTTCTTT.

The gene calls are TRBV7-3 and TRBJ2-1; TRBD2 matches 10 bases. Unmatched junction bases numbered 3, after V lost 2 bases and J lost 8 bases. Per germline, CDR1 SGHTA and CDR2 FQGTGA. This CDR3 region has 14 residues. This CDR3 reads CASSLLAGVDEQFF. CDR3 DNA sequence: TGTGCCAGCAGCTTACTAGCGGGGGTGGATGAGCAGTTCTTC.

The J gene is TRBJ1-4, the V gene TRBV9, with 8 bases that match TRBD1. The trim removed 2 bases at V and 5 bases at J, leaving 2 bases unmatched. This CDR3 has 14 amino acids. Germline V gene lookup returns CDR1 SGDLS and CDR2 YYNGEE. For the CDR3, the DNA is TGTGCCAGCAGCGTGGGACAGGCAAATGAAAAACTGTTTTTT. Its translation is CASSVGQANEKLFF.

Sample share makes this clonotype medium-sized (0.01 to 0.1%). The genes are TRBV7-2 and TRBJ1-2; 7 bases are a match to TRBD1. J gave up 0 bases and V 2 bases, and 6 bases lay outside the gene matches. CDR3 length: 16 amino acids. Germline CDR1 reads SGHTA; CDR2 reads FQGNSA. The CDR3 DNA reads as TGTGCCAGCAGCTTACAAACGACAGGGACTAACTATGGCTACACCTTC. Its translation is CASSLQTTGTNYGYTF.

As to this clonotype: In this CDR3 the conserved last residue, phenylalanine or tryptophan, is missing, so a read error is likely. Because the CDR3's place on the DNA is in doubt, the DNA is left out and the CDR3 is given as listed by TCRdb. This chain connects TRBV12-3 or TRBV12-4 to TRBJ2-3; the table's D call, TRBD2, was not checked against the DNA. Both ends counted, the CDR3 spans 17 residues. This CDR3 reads CASSQSQGGTYGYTFGS.

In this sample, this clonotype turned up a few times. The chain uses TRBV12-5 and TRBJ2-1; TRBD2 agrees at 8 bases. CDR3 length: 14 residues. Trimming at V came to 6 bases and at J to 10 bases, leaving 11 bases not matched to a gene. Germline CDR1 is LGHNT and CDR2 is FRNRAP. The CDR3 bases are TGTGCTAGTGGCCGAACGGGGGGGGGATACGAGCAGTTCTTC. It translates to CASGRTGGGYEQFF.

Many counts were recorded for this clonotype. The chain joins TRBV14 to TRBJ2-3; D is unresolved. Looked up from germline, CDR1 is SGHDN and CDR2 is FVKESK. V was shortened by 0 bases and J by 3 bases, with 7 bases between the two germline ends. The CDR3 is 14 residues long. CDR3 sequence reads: CASSQDLGTDTQYF. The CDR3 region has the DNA TGTGCCAGCAGCCAAGATCTAGGGACAGATACGCAGTATTTT.

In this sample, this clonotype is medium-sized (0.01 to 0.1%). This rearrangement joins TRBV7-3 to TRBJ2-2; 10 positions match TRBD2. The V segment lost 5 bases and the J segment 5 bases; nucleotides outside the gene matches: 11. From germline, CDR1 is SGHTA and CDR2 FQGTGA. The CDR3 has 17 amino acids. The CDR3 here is CASSTPSGGSMTGELFF. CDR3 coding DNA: TGTGCCAGCAGCACCCCTAGCGGGGGAAGTATGACCGGGGAGCTGTTTTTT.

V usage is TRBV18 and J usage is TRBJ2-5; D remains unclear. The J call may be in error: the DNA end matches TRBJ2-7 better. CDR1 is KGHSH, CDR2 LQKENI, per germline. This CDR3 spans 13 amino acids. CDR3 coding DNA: TGTGCCAGCTCCCGGCAAGACTTCTACGAGCAGTACTTC. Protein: CASSRQDFYEQYF.

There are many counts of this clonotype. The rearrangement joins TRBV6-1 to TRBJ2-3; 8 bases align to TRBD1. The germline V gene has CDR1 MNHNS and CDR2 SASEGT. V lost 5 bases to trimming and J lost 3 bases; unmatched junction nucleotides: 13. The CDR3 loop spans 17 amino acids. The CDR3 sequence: CASSRHQGAPRTDTQYF. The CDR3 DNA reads TGTGCCAGCAGTCGACACCAGGGGGCGCCCCGGACAGATACGCAGTATTTT.

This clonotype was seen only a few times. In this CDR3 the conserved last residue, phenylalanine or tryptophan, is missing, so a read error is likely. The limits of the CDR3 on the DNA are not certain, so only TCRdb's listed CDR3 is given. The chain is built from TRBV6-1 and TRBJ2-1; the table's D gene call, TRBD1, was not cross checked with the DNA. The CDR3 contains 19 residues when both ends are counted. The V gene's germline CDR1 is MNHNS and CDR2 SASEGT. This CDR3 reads CASSEIETGFIGYGYTFGS.

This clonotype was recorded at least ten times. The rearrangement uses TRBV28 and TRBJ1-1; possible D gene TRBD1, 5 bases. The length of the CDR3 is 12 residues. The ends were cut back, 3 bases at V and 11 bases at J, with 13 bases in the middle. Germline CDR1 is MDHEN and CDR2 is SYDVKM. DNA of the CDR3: TGTGCCAGCAGTTTTCCCAGGACACCGGCTTTCTTT. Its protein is CASSFPRTPAFF.

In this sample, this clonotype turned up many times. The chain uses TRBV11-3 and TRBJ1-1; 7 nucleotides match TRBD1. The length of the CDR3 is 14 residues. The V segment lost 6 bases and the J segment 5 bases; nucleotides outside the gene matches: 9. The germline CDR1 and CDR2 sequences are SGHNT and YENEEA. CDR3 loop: CASSFRQGETEAFF. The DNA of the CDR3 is TGTGCCAGCAGTTTTCGACAGGGCGAGACTGAAGCTTTCTTT. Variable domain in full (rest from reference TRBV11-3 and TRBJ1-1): EAGVVQSPRYKIIEKKQPVAFWCNPISGHNTLYWYLQNLGQGPELLIRYENEEAVDDSQLPKDRFSAERLKGVDSTLKIQPAELGDSAVYLCASSFRQGETEAFFGQGTRLTVV.

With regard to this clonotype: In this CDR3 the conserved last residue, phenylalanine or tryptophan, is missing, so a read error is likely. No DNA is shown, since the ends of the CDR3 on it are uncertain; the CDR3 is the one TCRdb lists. CDR3: CASSHHPGNNYGYTFGS. The chain uses TRBV4-1 and TRBJ2-5; the D call TRBD1 from the table was never checked on the DNA. Germline V CDR1 and CDR2: MGHRA, YSYEKL. The CDR3 spans 17 amino acids, including both terminal residues.

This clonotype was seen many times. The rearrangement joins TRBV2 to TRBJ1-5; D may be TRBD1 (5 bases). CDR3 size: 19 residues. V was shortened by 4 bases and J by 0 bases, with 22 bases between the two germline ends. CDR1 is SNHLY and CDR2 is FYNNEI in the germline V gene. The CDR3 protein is CASSARRTRNLYSNQPQHF. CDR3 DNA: TGTGCCAGCAGTGCCCGCAGGACAAGGAACTTATATAGCAATCAGCCCCAGCATTTT.

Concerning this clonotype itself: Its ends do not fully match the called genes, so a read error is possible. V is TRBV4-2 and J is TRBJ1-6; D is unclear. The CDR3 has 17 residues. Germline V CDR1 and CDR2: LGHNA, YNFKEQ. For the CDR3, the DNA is TGTGCCAGCAGCCAAGAGGCCACGAGCTCCTATAATTCACCCCTCCACTTC. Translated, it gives CASSQEATSSYNSPLHF.

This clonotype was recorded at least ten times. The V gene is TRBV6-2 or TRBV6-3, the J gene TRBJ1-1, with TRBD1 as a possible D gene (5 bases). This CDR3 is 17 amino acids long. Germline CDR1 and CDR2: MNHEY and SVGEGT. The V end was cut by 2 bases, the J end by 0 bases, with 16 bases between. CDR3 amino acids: CASSYSSRGRVNTEAFF. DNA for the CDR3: TGTGCCAGCAGTTACAGTAGCCGAGGCAGGGTGAACACTGAAGCTTTCTTT.

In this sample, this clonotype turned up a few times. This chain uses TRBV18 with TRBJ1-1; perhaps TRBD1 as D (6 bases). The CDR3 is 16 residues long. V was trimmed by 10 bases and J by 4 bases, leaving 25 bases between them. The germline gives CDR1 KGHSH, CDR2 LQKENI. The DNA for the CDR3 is TGTGCCACCTCTATAAGCCAAGACAGGTTTGGCACTGAAGCTTTCTTT. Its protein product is CATSISQDRFGTEAFF.